Following are 18 T cell receptor beta chains from one sample sequenced in a study of OX40 agonist ivuxolimab in advanced cancers. This table comes from immunoSEQ multiplex PCR, and its TCRdb copy is limited to in-frame clones, with some not included. Of 89,000 or so clones listed, around 90% are singletons. The sequencing used CD4+ or CD8+ T cells sorted from blood, collected in a trial of the OX40 agonist ivuxolimab. The source of these receptors is an adult with an advanced solid tumor such as melanoma, head and neck, liver or kidney cancer.

V gene TRBV4-2 combines with J gene TRBJ1-3; D unresolved. CDR1 and CDR2 (germline): LGHNA, YNFKEQ. CDR3 length equals 17 residues. Trimming shortened V by 1 base and J by 0 bases, and 13 bases separated the two germline ends. CDR3 loop: CASSQAPPVLSGNTIYF. DNA for the CDR3: TGTGCCAGCAGCCAAGCCCCGCCAGTTCTCTCTGGAAACACCATATATTTT.

The gene calls are TRBV6-6 and TRBJ2-3, with D hard to call. Deletions cut 1 base from V and 0 bases from J, with 11 bases between. Germline values: CDR1 MNHNY, CDR2 SVGAGI (reference sequence). The CDR3 length is 16 residues. DNA for the CDR3: TGTGCCAGCAGTTACTACCCCATTTGGAGCACAGATACGCAGTATTTT. Protein sequence: CASSYYPIWSTDTQYF.

This chain joins TRBV30 and TRBJ2-5; tentative D call: TRBD2 (5 bases). The V gene's germline CDR1 is GTSNPN and CDR2 SVGIG (reference sequence). The germline V and J ends were trimmed by 3 bases and 3 bases, with 8 bases remaining between them. This CDR3 has 12 residues. The chain's CDR3 is CAWSGNKETQYF. For the CDR3, the DNA is TGTGCCTGGAGCGGGAACAAAGAGACCCAGTACTTC.

The chain combines TRBV30 with TRBJ2-7; 7 nucleotides agree with TRBD1. There are 14 residues in the CDR3. CDR1 is GTSNPN, CDR2 SVGIG, per germline (reference sequence). The junction had 6 bases not matched to a gene; V was cut back by 1 base and J by 3 bases. CDR3 region: CAWSAGTEHYEQYV. DNA for the CDR3: TGTGCCTGGAGTGCCGGGACAGAACACTACGAGCAGTACGTC.

The V call is TRBV16, the J call TRBJ1-5, with D perhaps TRBD1 (5 bases). CDR1 and CDR2 from the germline V gene are KGHSY and FQNENV. This CDR3 comprises 12 residues. Trimming removed 5 bases from V and 7 bases from J, with 9 bases in between. DNA for the CDR3: TGTGCCAGCAGCGGGGGGGTCCAGCCCCAGCATTTT. Amino acids: CASSGGVQPQHF.

The chain is built from TRBV15 and TRBJ2-2; D remains unclear. V lost 10 bases to trimming and J lost 6 bases, with 12 bases between them. From germline, CDR1 is LNHNV and CDR2 YYDKDF (reference sequence). The CDR3 is made up of 12 amino acids. The CDR3 sequence: CAIRISPGELFF. CDR3 nucleotides: TGTGCCATCCGGATATCTCCCGGGGAGCTGTTTTTT. The entire variable domain, with the rest obtained from reference TRBV15 and TRBJ2-2, is as follows: DAMVIQNPRYQVTQFGKPVTLSCSQTLNHNVMYWYQQKSSQAPKLLFHYYDKDFNNEADTPDNFQSRRPNTSFCFLDIRSPGLGDTAMYLCAIRISPGELFFGEGSRLTVL.

This chain links TRBV5-6 with TRBJ1-3; tentatively, D is TRBD1 (5 bases). Trimming pared 0 bases from V and 4 bases from J, leaving 8 bases between. This CDR3 spans 14 amino acids. Per the germline V gene, CDR1 is SGHDT and CDR2 is YYEEEE. This chain's CDR3 is CASSLGRVGNTIYF. As DNA, the CDR3 is TGTGCCAGCAGCTTGGGCAGGGTCGGAAACACCATATATTTT. The entire variable domain, with the rest obtained from reference TRBV5-6 and TRBJ1-3, is as follows: DAGVTQSPTHLIKTRGQQVTLRCSPKSGHDTVSWYQQALGQGPQFIFQYYEEEERQRGNFPDRFSGHQFPNYSSELNVNALLLGDSALYLCASSLGRVGNTIYFGEGSWLTVV.

The genes are TRBV4-1 and TRBJ1-3; no clear D. The germline gives CDR1 MGHRA, CDR2 YSYEKL. This CDR3 is built from 13 residues. The ends were cut back, 4 bases at V and 8 bases at J, with 12 bases in the middle. CDR3 sequence (DNA): TGCGCCAGCAGCCCGCGAAAGTGGGACACCATATATTTT. Residues: CASSPRKWDTIYF.

The rearrangement links TRBV4-3 to TRBJ1-5, with no clear D. The CDR3 length is 13 residues. CDR1 LGHNA and CDR2 YSLEER come from the germline V gene. V was clipped by 1 base and J by 5 bases, with 6 bases between them. DNA of the CDR3: TGCGCCAGCAGCCAAGGGGCACATCAGCCCCAGCATTTT. Encoded protein: CASSQGAHQPQHF.

The V call is TRBV9, the J call TRBJ2-1, with 9 bases fitting TRBD2. Germline V gives CDR1 SGDLS, CDR2 YYNGEE. This CDR3 is 14 amino acids long. Unmatched junction bases numbered 7, after V lost 4 bases and J lost 8 bases. The CDR3 region has the DNA TGTGCCAGCAGCCTAGCGGGGAGGCTCTATGAGCAGTTCTTC. It specifies CASSLAGRLYEQFF.

The sample holds one count of this clone. The rearrangement joins TRBV7-9 to TRBJ1-1, with TRBD1 matching over 7 bases. CDR3 length: 15 amino acids. V shed 1 base, J shed 1 base, and the junction held 3 bases outside the gene matches. Germline CDR1 is SEHNR and CDR2 is FQNEAQ (reference sequence). The CDR3, as DNA: TGTGCCAGCAGCTTAGGTGGGACAGCGAACACTGAAGCTTTCTTT. This sequence encodes CASSLGGTANTEAFF. Full variable domain (missing parts from reference TRBV7-9 and TRBJ1-1): DTGVSQNPRHKITKRGQNVTFRCDPISEHNRLYWYRQTLGQGPEFLTYFQNEAQLEKSRLLSDRFSAERPKGSFSTLEIQRTEQGDSAMYLCASSLGGTANTEAFFGQGTRLTVV.

V usage is TRBV29-1 and J usage is TRBJ2-2, with D tentatively TRBD2 (5 bases). Germline V gene lookup returns CDR1 SQVTM and CDR2 ANQGSEA. Trimming took 4 bases from V and 1 from J, leaving 16 bases between them. CDR3 size: 16 residues. The CDR3 loop is CSVALRQDLNTGELFF. For the CDR3, the DNA is TGCAGCGTTGCCCTGAGGCAGGACTTGAACACCGGGGAGCTGTTTTTT.

The chain recombines TRBV4-2 with TRBJ1-3; no definite D call. V was pared by 1 base and J by 7 bases, with 5 bases between. The CDR3 is 12 residues long. Germline V gene data show CDR1 as LGHNA and CDR2 as YNFKEQ. The CDR3 reads CASSQGRNTIYF. The CDR3 DNA sequence: TGTGCCAGCAGCCAAGGTCGGAACACCATATATTTT.

This clone came up a few times. The genes are TRBV25-1 and TRBJ1-5; no clear D gene. CDR1 and CDR2 from the germline V gene are MGHDK and SYGVNS. This CDR3 has 14 residues. Between the trimmed V and J ends, which lost 4 bases and 2 bases, there was a span of 9 bases. The CDR3 here is CASSGGAGNQPQHF. CDR3 in DNA: TGTGCCAGCAGTGGAGGAGCTGGCAATCAGCCCCAGCATTTT.

The DNA of the CDR3 is TGTGCCAGCAGTAGTGACGCAAGCTCCTACAATGAGCAGTTCTTC. It is translated as CASSSDASSYNEQFF. The chain combines TRBV28 with TRBJ2-1; no firm D call. Germline lookup yields CDR1 MDHEN and CDR2 SYDVKM. The CDR3 has 15 amino acids. The ends were cut back, 5 bases at V and 0 bases at J, with 11 bases in the middle.

This chain links TRBV9 with TRBJ2-1, with a possible D match to TRBD2 (7 bases). V was cut by 4 bases and J by 3 bases, with 17 bases left in between. The CDR3 spans 16 residues. Germline CDR1 reads SGDLS; CDR2 reads YYNGEE. CDR3 sequence reads: CASSLLRGGDYNEQFF. CDR3 DNA sequence: TGTGCCAGCAGCCTCCTGAGAGGGGGGGACTACAATGAGCAGTTCTTC.

This chain joins TRBV6-1 and TRBJ2-6; D gene ambiguous. Germline values: CDR1 MNHNS, CDR2 SASEGT. The length of the CDR3 is 14 residues. Trimming took 4 bases from V and 0 from J, leaving 4 bases between them. The CDR3 here is CASSALSGANVLTF. The CDR3 DNA reads as TGTGCCAGCAGTGCCCTCTCTGGGGCCAACGTCCTGACTTTC.

As regards this clone: Other DNA sequences in the same sample also yield this CDR3. The chain has TRBV15 and TRBJ2-5; TRBD1 is a possible D gene (5 bases). This CDR3 is built from 14 residues. CDR1 and CDR2 from the germline V gene are LNHNV and YYDKDF (reference sequence). Trimming took 0 bases from V and 2 from J, leaving 7 bases between them. DNA for the CDR3: TGTGCCACCAGCAGAGATCAGGGTCAAGAGACCCAGTACTTC. This encodes CATSRDQGQETQYF.